In this sample, the clone carrying this T cell receptor (beta chain) turned up a few times. Antigen unknown. The data derive from a study of post-analysis software for immune sequencing data. Unique molecular identifiers were carried by the TCR beta cDNA libraries. One entry per CDR3 protein results from TCRdb running MiXCR on the PCR reads. Found here are approximately 350,000 distinct CDR3 sequences, approximately 33% of them singletons; the top ten hold 13%. Study outcomes and limitations: Controls' normalized Chao1 diversity significantly exceeded that of multiple sclerosis patients.

The sample was blood. The source of this sequence is a girl aged 5 to 17 with multiple sclerosis.

The CDR3 region has the DNA TGTGCCAGCAGTCCCCTGGGCGATGTGCCCCTCCACTTT. Its translation: CASSPLGDVPLHF. The rearrangement uses TRBV12-3 or TRBV12-4 and TRBJ1-6; D is unclear. V was cut by 5 bases and J by 13 bases, with 15 bases left in between. The CDR3 runs 13 residues.